One sample yielded the 14 T cell receptor beta chains listed below, sequenced in a study of blood T cell repertoires in COVID-19. Profiled with immunoSEQ multiplex PCR; TCRdb holds only in-frame clones, not every one. Among fewer than 90,000 clones listed, approximately 88% were seen once. Sample: peripheral blood. Receptor source: a man between 60 and 75 years old with acute or convalescent COVID-19.

The chain is built from TRBV9 and TRBJ2-3, with 10 bases matching TRBD2. Germline trimming cut 1 base from V and 2 bases from J; bases unmatched to any gene: 1. The CDR3 contains 15 residues. CDR1 and CDR2 from the germline V gene are SGDLS and YYNGEE. The CDR3 reads CASSVTSGITDTQYF. As DNA, the CDR3 is TGTGCCAGCAGCGTAACTAGCGGGATCACAGATACGCAGTATTTT. Variable domain in full (rest from reference TRBV9 and TRBJ2-3): DSGVTQTPKHLITATGQRVTLRCSPRSGDLSVYWYQQSLDQGLQFLIQYYNGEERAKGNILERFSAQQFPDLHSELNLSSLELGDSALYFCASSVTSGITDTQYFGPGTRLTVL.

The rearrangement joins TRBV2 to TRBJ1-1; a possible D gene is TRBD1 (5 bases). Germline V lookup: CDR1 SNHLY, CDR2 FYNNEI. This CDR3 region has 15 residues. V dropped 4 bases and J dropped 3 bases, with 15 bases sitting between them. The CDR3 DNA sequence: TGTGCCAGCAGTGTGGGGGGGAAGTGGGACACTGAAGCTTTCTTT. Translated, it gives CASSVGGKWDTEAFF.

The chain links TRBV25-1 to TRBJ2-7, with D maybe TRBD1 (5 bases). The V gene lost 1 base and the J gene lost 0 bases, with 10 bases spanning the gap. The CDR3 is 15 residues long. CDR1 is MGHDK, CDR2 SYGVNS, per germline. CDR3 amino acids: CASSEFRQSSYEQYF. CDR3 in DNA: TGTGCCAGCAGTGAATTCCGACAGAGCTCCTACGAGCAGTACTTC.

V gene TRBV19 combines with J gene TRBJ1-1, with a weak D call TRBD1 (6 bases). In germline, CDR1 is LNHDA, CDR2 SQIVND (reference sequence). V was trimmed by 6 bases and J by 11 bases, leaving 16 bases between them. The CDR3 consists of 12 residues. This CDR3 reads CASRTPGDRAFF. In DNA, the CDR3 is TGTGCCAGTAGGACCCCAGGGGATCGCGCTTTCTTT.

The genes are TRBV7-8 and TRBJ1-1; TRBD1 aligns across 7 bases. Germline CDR1 SGHVS, CDR2 FQNEAQ. V dropped 1 base and J dropped 4; count of bases not matched to a gene: 9. The CDR3 is 16 amino acids. The CDR3 coding sequence is TGTGCCAGCAGCTTAGGAGACAGGGTAGTTGGCACTGAAGCTTTCTTT. It encodes CASSLGDRVVGTEAFF. The full variable domain, in which reference TRBV7-8 and TRBJ1-1 provide the parts outside the CDR3, is GAGVSQSPRYKVAKRGQDVALRCDPISGHVSLFWYQQALGQGPEFLTYFQNEAQLDKSGLPSDRFFAERPEGSVSTLKIQRTQQEDSAVYLCASSLGDRVVGTEAFFGQGTRLTVV.

The J gene is TRBJ1-4, the V gene TRBV5-1; maybe TRBD1 (5 bases). The germline V and J ends were trimmed by 2 bases and 7 bases, with 9 bases remaining between them. In germline, CDR1 is SGHRS, CDR2 YFSETQ. The CDR3 has 13 amino acids. CDR3 protein: CASSLHQGEKLFF. CDR3 nucleotide sequence: TGCGCCAGCAGCTTACATCAGGGTGAAAAACTGTTTTTT.

V usage is TRBV4-2 and J usage is TRBJ2-4; 7 bases line up with TRBD1. This CDR3 is built from 16 residues. Per germline, CDR1 LGHNA and CDR2 YNFKEQ. V shed 1 base and J 3 bases; nucleotides not matched to a gene: 6. The CDR3 sequence: CASSQGQGKGKNIQYF. CDR3 coding DNA: TGTGCCAGCAGCCAAGGACAGGGCAAGGGCAAAAACATTCAGTACTTC.

The gene calls are TRBV6-5 and TRBJ2-1, with 7 bases aligning to TRBD2. Germline values: CDR1 MNHEY, CDR2 SVGAGI. Trimming cost V 0 bases and J 2 bases; bases outside gene matches: 1. The CDR3 consists of 15 residues. DNA of the CDR3: TGTGCCAGCAGTTACTCAGCGGGGCCCTACAATGAGCAGTTCTTC. It is translated as CASSYSAGPYNEQFF.

The chain links TRBV9 to TRBJ1-6; TRBD1 aligns across 7 bases. This CDR3 has 15 amino acids. Germline V lookup: CDR1 SGDLS, CDR2 YYNGEE. With V trimmed by 0 bases and J by 6 bases, 3 bases remained unmatched. The CDR3 loop is CASSVDRQGNSPLHF. CDR3 nucleotides: TGTGCCAGCAGCGTAGATAGACAGGGTAATTCACCCCTCCACTTT.

This clone occurred a few times. The V gene is TRBV10-3, the J gene TRBJ1-2; D perhaps matches TRBD1 (5 bases). The V end lost 0 bases, the J end lost 8 bases, and 13 bases lay between the germline ends. Germline CDR1 and CDR2: ENHRY and SYGVKD. The CDR3 runs 14 residues. CDR3 coding DNA: TGTGCCATCAGTGAGTCGGTGCAAAGGGGAGGCTACACCTTC. Protein: CAISESVQRGGYTF.

The chain employs TRBV5-6 and TRBJ2-7; 8 bases fit TRBD1. The CDR3 extends over 15 amino acids. Germline assignment: CDR1 SGHDT and CDR2 YYEEEE. V was clipped by 0 bases and J by 3 bases; unmatched bases: 5. The CDR3: CASSLGGQGNYEQYF. As DNA, the CDR3 is TGTGCCAGCAGCTTGGGTGGACAGGGTAACTACGAGCAGTACTTC.

This chain links TRBV4-1 with TRBJ1-5; D ambiguous. This CDR3 region has 13 residues. Germline V CDR1 and CDR2: MGHRA, YSYEKL. V was clipped by 2 bases and J by 7 bases, with 9 bases between them. The CDR3 loop reads CASSQQEHQPQHF. The CDR3 bases are TGCGCCAGCAGCCAACAAGAACACCAGCCCCAGCATTTT.

J is TRBJ2-7 and V is TRBV6-6; D ambiguous. V lost 4 bases to trimming and J lost 4 bases, with 11 bases between them. Germline V gene lookup returns CDR1 MNHNY and CDR2 SVGAGI (reference sequence). The CDR3 is 13 residues long. The CDR3 loop reads CASSSTVLYEQYF. The CDR3 nucleotides are TGTGCCAGCAGTTCGACTGTTCTGTACGAGCAGTACTTC.

J is TRBJ2-1 and V is TRBV6-5, with TRBD2 matching 8 bases. The V segment lost 2 bases and the J segment 14 bases; nucleotides outside the gene matches: 2. The CDR3 runs to 11 residues. Germline V gives CDR1 MNHEY, CDR2 SVGAGI. This chain's CDR3 is CASSYPGGKFF. CDR3 bases: TGTGCCAGCAGTTACCCGGGGGGGAAGTTCTTC.